The 12 T cell receptor beta chains listed next were all sequenced from one sample in a study of identical twins. TCRdb processed the 5' RACE reads anew with MiXCR; each CDR3 protein has one entry. In the table there are 1.5 million or so distinct CDR3 sequences, around 33% of which are singletons. Specimen: cord blood. The receptors originated from a newborn girl in good health.

V is TRBV20-1 and J is TRBJ2-5; 10 positions agree with TRBD2. With V trimmed by 1 base and J by 1 base, 3 bases remained unmatched. Germline lookup yields CDR1 DFQATT and CDR2 SNEGSKA (reference sequence). This CDR3 region has 15 residues. DNA for the CDR3: TGCAGTGCTAGAGGGAAGCGGGAGGGCCAAGAGACCCAGTACTTC. It yields the protein CSARGKREGQETQYF.

The chain recombines TRBV29-1 with TRBJ2-1; D gene uncertain. Germline-derived CDR1 and CDR2 are SQVTM and ANQGSEA. Trimming stripped 7 bases from V and 9 bases from J, with 19 bases between. The CDR3 is 13 amino acids. CDR3 nucleotides: TGCAGCGCCACACGGGCTAGTCAAGTTGAGCAGTTCTTC. The encoded protein is CSATRASQVEQFF.

The rearrangement uses TRBV27 and TRBJ1-2; TRBD1 matches 8 bases. The V gene end was trimmed by 2 bases and the J gene end by 7 bases; junction bases not matched to a gene: 9. This CDR3 is 15 amino acids long. The V gene's germline CDR1 is MNHEY and CDR2 SMNVEV (reference sequence). The CDR3 bases are TGTGCCAGCAGTTTAATAGGACAGGGATTAATTGGCTACACCTTC. It is translated as CASSLIGQGLIGYTF.

This clonotype was seen at least ten times. J is TRBJ2-3 and V is TRBV9; D is possibly TRBD2 (5 bases). V lost 0 bases and J 2 bases, leaving 7 bases between the germline ends. The CDR3 is 14 residues long. In germline, CDR1 is SGDLS, CDR2 YYNGEE. DNA of the CDR3: TGTGCCAGCAGCGTAGGAGGGTACACAGATACGCAGTATTTT. Encoded protein: CASSVGGYTDTQYF.

A remark on this clonotype: A single base separates this from a much larger clone, so it may be a read error. This chain uses TRBV6-1 with TRBJ2-5, with a possible D match to TRBD2 (6 bases). The J call could be wrong; TRBJ2-7 is a better fit for the DNA end. This CDR3 contains 14 residues. The V gene's germline CDR1 is MNHNS and CDR2 SASEGT. CDR3 sequence reads: CASSRLDGSYEQYF. The CDR3 DNA sequence: TGTGCCAGCAGTCGACTAGACGGCTCCTACGAGCAGTACTTC.

In this sample, this clonotype turned up a few times. An end of the junction differs from the germline gene, which may be a read error. V and J are TRBV6-5 and TRBJ1-2, with 8 positions matching TRBD1. Germline V gene lookup returns CDR1 MNHEY and CDR2 SVGAGI. CDR3 size: 17 residues. In DNA form, the CDR3 reads TGTGCCAGCAGTTACTCGACAGGGGACGGAGCTAACTGTGGCTACACCTTC. Amino acid sequence: CASSYSTGDGANCGYTF.

This clonotype was picked up many times. V gene TRBV10-3 combines with J gene TRBJ2-3; D remains ambiguous. The CDR3 loop spans 13 amino acids. Germline loops: CDR1 ENHRY, CDR2 SYGVKD. The germline V and J ends were trimmed by 4 bases and 4 bases, with 9 bases remaining between them. Written as DNA, the CDR3 is TGTGCCATCAGTGTGGAGATCGCAGATACGCAGTATTTT. Translation gives CAISVEIADTQYF.

This clonotype has a count of ten or more. V usage is TRBV20-1 and J usage is TRBJ1-5, with D uncertain. Germline CDR1 DFQATT, CDR2 SNEGSKA (reference sequence). The germline V and J ends were trimmed by 3 bases and 7 bases, with 4 bases remaining between them. This CDR3 contains 10 residues. The DNA for the CDR3 is TGCAGTGCTAGGGGCCAGCCCCAGCATTTT. Residues: CSARGQPQHF.

This clonotype was seen a handful of times. J is TRBJ2-6 and V is TRBV4-2; possible D gene TRBD1, 5 bases. Per germline, CDR1 LGHNA and CDR2 YNFKEQ. V lost 0 bases and J 3 bases, leaving 12 bases between the germline ends. This CDR3 comprises 17 residues. The CDR3 loop reads CASSQDRRGDGANVLTF. In DNA, the CDR3 is TGTGCCAGCAGCCAAGATCGTAGGGGTGATGGGGCCAACGTCCTGACTTTC.

The chain combines TRBV15 with TRBJ1-5, with D possibly TRBD1 on 5 matching bases. Germline V lookup: CDR1 LNHNV, CDR2 YYDKDF (reference sequence). Trimming took off 4 bases at V and 2 bases at J, with 18 bases between the two ends. There are 17 residues in the CDR3. For the CDR3, the DNA is TGTGCCACCAGCAAACAGGTTTCCGTTGTCCGCAATCAGCCCCAGCATTTT. Residues: CATSKQVSVVRNQPQHF.

The rearrangement links TRBV5-5 to TRBJ1-1; D not resolved. The CDR3 sequence is 16 residues long. Germline V gene lookup returns CDR1 SGHKS and CDR2 YYEKEE (reference sequence). Trimming cost V 0 bases and J 2 bases, with 14 bases left between them. CDR3 coding DNA: TGTGCCAGCAGCTTGGCCCAGCGCCTGTTAAACACTGAAGCTTTCTTT. As protein: CASSLAQRLLNTEAFF.

The V call is TRBV6-5, the J call TRBJ2-5, with 11 nucleotides matching TRBD1. The CDR3 contains 13 residues. The junction had 16 bases not matched to a gene; V was cut back by 11 bases and J by 14 bases. Germline values: CDR1 MNHEY, CDR2 SVGAGI. CDR3 nucleotide sequence: TGTGCCTCAAAGGACAGGGGGCACCACGAGCACTACTTC. This gives the protein CASKDRGHHEHYF.